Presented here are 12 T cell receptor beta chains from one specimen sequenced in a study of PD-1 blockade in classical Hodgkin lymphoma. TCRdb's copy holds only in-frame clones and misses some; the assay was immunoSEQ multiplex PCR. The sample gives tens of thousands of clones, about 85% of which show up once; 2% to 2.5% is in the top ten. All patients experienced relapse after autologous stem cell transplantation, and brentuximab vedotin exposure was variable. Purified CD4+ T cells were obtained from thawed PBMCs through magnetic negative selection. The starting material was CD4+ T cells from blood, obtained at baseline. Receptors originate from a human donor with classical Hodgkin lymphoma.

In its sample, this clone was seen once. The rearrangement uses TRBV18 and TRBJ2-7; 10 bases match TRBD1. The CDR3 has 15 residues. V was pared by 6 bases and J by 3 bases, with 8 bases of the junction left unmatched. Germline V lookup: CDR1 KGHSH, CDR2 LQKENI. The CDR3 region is CASSPQGTGVYEQYF. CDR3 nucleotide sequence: TGTGCCAGCTCCCCCCAAGGGACAGGGGTCTACGAGCAGTACTTC.

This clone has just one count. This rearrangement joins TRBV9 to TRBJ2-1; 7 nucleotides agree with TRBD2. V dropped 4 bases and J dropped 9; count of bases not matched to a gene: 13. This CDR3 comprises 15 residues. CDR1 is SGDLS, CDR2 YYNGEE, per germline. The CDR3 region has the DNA TGTGCCAGCAGCCCTCGGGGAAGCGGGAAGGGTGAGCAGTTCTTC. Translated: CASSPRGSGKGEQFF. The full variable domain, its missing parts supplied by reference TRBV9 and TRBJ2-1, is DSGVTQTPKHLITATGQRVTLRCSPRSGDLSVYWYQQSLDQGLQFLIQYYNGEERAKGNILERFSAQQFPDLHSELNLSSLELGDSALYFCASSPRGSGKGEQFFGPGTRLTVL.

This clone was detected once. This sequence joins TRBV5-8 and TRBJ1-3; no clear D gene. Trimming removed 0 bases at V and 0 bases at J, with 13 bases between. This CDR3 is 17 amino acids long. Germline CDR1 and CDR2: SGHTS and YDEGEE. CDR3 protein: CASSLVFGPSSGNTIYF. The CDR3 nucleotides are TGTGCCAGCAGCTTGGTTTTTGGTCCGAGCTCTGGAAACACCATATATTTT.

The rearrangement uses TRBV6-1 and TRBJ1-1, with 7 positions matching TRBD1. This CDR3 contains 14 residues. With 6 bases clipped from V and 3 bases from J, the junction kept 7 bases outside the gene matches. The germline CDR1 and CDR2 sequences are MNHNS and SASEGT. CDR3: CASRVDREHTEAFF. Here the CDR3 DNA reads TGTGCCAGCAGGGTCGACAGGGAGCACACTGAAGCTTTCTTT.

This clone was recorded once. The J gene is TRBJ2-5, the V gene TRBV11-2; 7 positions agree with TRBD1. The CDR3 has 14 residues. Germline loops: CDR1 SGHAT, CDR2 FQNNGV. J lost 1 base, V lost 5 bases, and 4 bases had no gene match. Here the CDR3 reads CASSIDRAQETQYF. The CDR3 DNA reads TGTGCCAGCAGCATCGACAGGGCCCAAGAGACCCAGTACTTC.

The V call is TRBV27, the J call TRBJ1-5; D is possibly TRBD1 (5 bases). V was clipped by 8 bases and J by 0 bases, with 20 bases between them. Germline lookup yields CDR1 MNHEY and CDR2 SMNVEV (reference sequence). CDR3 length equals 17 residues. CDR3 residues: CASGTRRDGYSNQPQHF. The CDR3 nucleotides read TGTGCCAGCGGAACTCGCCGGGACGGTTATAGCAATCAGCCCCAGCATTTT.

DNA for the CDR3: TGTGCCAGCAGCTTAGTGGCCGCCACTGAAGCTTTCTTT. This translates into CASSLVAATEAFF. The chain carries TRBV13 and TRBJ1-1; D is unclear. Germline CDR1 PRHDT, CDR2 FYEKMQ (reference sequence). The CDR3 totals 13 residues. V gave up 1 base and J gave up 4 bases, with 7 bases separating them.

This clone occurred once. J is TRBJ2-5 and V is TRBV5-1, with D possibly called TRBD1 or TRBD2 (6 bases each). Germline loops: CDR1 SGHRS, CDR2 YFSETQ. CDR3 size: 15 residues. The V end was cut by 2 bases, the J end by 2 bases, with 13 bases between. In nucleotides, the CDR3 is TGCGCCAGCAGCTTTCCAGGAGGGGGGCAAGAGACCCAGTACTTC. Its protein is CASSFPGGGQETQYF.

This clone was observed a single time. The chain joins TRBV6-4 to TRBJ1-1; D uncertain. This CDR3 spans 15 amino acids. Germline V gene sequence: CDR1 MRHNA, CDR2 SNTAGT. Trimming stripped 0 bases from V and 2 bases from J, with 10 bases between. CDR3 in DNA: TGTGCCAGCAGTGACTCGCCTGGGTTCAACACTGAAGCTTTCTTT. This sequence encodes CASSDSPGFNTEAFF.

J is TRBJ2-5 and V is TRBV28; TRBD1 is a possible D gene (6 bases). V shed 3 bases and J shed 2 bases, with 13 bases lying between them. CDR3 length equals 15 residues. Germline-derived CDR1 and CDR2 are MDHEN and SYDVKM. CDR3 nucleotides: TGTGCCAGCAGTTTCCAGGGGCCGCATCAAGAGACCCAGTACTTC. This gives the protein CASSFQGPHQETQYF.

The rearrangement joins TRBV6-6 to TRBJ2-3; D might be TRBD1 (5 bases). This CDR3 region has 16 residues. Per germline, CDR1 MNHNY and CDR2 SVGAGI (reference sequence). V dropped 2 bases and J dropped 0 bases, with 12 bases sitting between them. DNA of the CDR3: TGTGCCAGCAGTTACCCTCAGGGTCCTAGCACAGATACGCAGTATTTT. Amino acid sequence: CASSYPQGPSTDTQYF.

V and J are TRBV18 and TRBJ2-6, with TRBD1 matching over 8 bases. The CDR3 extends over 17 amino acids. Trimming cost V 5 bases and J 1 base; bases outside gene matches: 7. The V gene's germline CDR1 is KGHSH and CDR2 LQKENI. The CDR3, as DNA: TGTGCCAGCTCAGGGGCTGGACAGGGTTCTGGGGCCAACGTCCTGACTTTC. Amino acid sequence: CASSGAGQGSGANVLTF.